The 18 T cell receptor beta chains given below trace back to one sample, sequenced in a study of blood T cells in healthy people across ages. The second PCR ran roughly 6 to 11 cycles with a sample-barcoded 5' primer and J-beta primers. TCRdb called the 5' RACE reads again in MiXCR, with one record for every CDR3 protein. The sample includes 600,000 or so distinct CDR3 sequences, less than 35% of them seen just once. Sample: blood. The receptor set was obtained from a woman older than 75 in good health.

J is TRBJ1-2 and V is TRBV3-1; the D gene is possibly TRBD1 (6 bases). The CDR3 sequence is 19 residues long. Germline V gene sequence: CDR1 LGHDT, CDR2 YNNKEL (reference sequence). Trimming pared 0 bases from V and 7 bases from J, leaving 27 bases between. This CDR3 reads CASSQDPSGAQVLTIGYTF. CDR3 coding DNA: TGTGCCAGCAGCCAAGATCCCTCAGGGGCTCAGGTTCTAACTATTGGCTACACCTTC. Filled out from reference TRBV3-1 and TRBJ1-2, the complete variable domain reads DTAVSQTPKYLVTQMGNDKSIKCEQNLGHDTMYWYKQDSKKFLKIMFSYNNKELIINETVPNRFSPKSPDKAHLNLHINSLELGDSAVYFCASSQDPSGAQVLTIGYTFGSGTRLTVV.

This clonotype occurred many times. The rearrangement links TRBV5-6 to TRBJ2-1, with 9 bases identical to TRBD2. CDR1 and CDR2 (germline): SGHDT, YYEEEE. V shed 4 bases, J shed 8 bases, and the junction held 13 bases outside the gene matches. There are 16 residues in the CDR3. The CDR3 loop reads CASSRLAGASPDEQFF. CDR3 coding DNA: TGTGCCAGCAGCAGGTTAGCGGGGGCCTCTCCGGATGAGCAGTTCTTC.

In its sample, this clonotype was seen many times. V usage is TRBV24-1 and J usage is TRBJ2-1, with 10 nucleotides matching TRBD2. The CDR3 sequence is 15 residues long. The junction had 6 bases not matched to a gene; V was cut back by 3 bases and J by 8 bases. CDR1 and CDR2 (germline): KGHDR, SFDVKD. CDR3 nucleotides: TGTGCCACCAGTGATCCAGCGGGGGGGCGGGATGAGCAGTTCTTC. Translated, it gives CATSDPAGGRDEQFF.

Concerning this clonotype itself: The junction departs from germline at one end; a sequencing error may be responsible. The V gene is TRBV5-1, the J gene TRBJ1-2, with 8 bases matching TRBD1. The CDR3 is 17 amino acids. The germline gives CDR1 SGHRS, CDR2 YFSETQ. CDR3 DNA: TGCGCCGGCAGCTACCGCAGGGGGCGCGACCCTAACTATGGCTACACCTTC. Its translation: CAGSYRRGRDPNYGYTF. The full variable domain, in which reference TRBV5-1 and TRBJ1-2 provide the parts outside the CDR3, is KAGVTQTPRYLIKTRGQQVTLSCSPISGHRSVSWYQQTPGQGLQFLFEYFSETQRNKGNFPGRFSGRQFSNSRSEMNVSTLELGDSALYLCAGSYRRGRDPNYGYTFGSGTRLTVV.

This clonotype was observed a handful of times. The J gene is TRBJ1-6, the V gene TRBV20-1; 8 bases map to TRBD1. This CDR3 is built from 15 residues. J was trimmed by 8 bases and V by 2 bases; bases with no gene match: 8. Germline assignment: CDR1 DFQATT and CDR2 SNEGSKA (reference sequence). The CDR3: CSARRTGPRDSPLHF. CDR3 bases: TGCAGTGCTAGACGGACAGGGCCGAGGGATTCACCCCTCCACTTT.

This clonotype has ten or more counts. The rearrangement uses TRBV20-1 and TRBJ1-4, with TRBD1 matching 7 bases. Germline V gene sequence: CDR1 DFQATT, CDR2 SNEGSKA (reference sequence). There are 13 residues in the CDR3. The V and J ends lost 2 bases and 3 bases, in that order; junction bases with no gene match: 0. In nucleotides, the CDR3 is TGCAGTGCTAGACAGGGGGCTAATGAAAAACTGTTTTTT. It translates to CSARQGANEKLFF.

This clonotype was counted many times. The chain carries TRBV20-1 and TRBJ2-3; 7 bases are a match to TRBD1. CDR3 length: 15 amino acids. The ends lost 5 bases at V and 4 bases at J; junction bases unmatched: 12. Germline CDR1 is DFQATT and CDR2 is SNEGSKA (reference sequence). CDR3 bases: TGCAGTGCTGGAAGGACAGGCGATGTCTCAGATACGCAGTATTTT. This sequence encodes CSAGRTGDVSDTQYF.

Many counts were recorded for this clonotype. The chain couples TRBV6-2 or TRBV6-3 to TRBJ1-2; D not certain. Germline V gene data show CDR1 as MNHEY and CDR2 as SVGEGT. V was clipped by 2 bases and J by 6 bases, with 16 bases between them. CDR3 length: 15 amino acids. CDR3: CASSYHRGLEDGYTF. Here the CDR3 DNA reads TGTGCCAGCAGTTACCATCGAGGGCTTGAAGATGGCTACACCTTC.

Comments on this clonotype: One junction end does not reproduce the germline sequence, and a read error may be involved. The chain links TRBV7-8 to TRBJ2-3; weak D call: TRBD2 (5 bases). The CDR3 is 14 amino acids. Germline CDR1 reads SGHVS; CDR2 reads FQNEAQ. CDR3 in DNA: TGTGTCAGCAGCTTAGCGCTACTCACAGATACGCAGTATTTT. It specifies CVSSLALLTDTQYF.

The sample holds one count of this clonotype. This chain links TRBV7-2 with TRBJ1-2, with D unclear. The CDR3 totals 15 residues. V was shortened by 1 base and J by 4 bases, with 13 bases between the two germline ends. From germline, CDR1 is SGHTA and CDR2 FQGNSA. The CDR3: CASSLGGEYTYGYTF. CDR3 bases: TGTGCCAGCAGCTTAGGAGGAGAATATACCTATGGCTACACCTTC.

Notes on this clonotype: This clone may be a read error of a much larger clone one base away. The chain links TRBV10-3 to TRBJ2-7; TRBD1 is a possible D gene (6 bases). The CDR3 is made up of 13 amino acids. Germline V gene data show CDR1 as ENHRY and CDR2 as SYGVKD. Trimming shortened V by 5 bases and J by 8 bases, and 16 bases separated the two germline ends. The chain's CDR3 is CAISFTGLDKQYF. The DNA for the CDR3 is TGTGCCATCAGTTTTACAGGGTTGGACAAGCAGTACTTC.

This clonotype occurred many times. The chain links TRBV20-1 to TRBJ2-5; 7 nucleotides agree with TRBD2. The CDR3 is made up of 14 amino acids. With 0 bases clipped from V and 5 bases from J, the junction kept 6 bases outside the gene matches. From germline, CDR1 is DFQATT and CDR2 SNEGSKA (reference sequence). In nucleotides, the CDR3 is TGCAGTGCTAGAGAAAGGACCGGGAGGGAGACCCAGTACTTC. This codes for CSARERTGRETQYF.

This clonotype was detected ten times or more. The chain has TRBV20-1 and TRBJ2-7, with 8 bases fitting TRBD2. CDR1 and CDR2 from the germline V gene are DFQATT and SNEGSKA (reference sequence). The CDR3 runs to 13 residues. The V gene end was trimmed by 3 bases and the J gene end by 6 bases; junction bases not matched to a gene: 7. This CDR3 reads CSASRAGGAEQYF. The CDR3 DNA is TGCAGTGCTAGCCGGGCGGGGGGCGCCGAGCAGTACTTC.

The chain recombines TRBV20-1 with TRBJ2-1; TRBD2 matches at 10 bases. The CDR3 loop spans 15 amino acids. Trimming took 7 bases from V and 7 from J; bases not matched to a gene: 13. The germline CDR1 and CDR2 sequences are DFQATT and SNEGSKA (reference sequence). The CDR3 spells CSVHGLAVGVNEQFF. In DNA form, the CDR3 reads TGCAGTGTCCACGGACTAGCGGTGGGCGTAAATGAGCAGTTCTTC.

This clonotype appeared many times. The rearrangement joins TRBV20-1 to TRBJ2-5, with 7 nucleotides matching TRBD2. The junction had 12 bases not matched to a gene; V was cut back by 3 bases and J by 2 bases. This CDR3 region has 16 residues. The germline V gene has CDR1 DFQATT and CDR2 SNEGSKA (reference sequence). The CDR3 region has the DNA TGCAGTGCTAGTAGGGGAGGGGTGGCTTGGCAAGAGACCCAGTACTTC. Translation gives CSASRGGVAWQETQYF.

CDR3 nucleotide sequence: TGTGCCAGTAGTATAGATCCAGGGAGGAACACTGAAGCTTTCTTT. Its translation is CASSIDPGRNTEAFF. V and J are TRBV19 and TRBJ1-1, with a tentative D call TRBD1 (5 bases). Germline assignment: CDR1 LNHDA and CDR2 SQIVND (reference sequence). Trimming left V 0 bases short and J 1 base short, with 9 bases between. CDR3 length equals 15 residues.

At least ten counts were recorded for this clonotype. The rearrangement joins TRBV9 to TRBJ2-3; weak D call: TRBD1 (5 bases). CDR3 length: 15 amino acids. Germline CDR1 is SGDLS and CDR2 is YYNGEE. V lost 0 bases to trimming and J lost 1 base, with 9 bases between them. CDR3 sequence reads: CASSVGGFGTDTQYF. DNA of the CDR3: TGTGCCAGCAGCGTAGGGGGCTTCGGCACAGATACGCAGTATTTT.

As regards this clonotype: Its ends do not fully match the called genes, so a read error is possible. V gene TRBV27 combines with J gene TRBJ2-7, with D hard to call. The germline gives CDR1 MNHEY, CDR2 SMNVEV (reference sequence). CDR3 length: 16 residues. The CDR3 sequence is CAGSLASTSGSYEQYF. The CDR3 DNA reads TGTGCCGGCAGTTTGGCGAGTACTTCCGGCTCCTACGAGCAGTACTTC.